These 21 T cell receptor beta chains came from one sample sequenced in a study of T-cell reconstitution after alpha-beta-depleted transplantation in children. Using unique molecular identifiers, the investigators prepared the TCRbeta library. TCRdb fed the PCR reads into MiXCR, producing one record per CDR3 protein. The sample consists of about 19,000 distinct CDR3 sequences, roughly 13% of them appearing once. The sequenced sample was PBMCs, mostly from graft donor cells, obtained 60 days after TCRalphabeta/CD19-depleted stem cell transplant. Every receptor here comes from a female patient aged 2 to 10 who had a stem cell transplant for congenital amegakaryocytic thrombocytopenia, so the T cells may come from the graft donor.

The chain couples TRBV19 to TRBJ2-4; 8 nucleotides align to TRBD1. The junction had 8 bases not matched to a gene; V was cut back by 1 base and J by 3 bases. CDR3 length: 17 amino acids. The germline V gene encodes CDR1 LNHDA and CDR2 SQIVND (reference sequence). This chain's CDR3 is CASSIGWTGSDKNIQYF. The CDR3 DNA follows: TGTGCCAGTAGTATAGGGTGGACAGGGTCGGACAAAAACATTCAGTACTTC. Full variable domain (rest looked up from reference TRBV19 and TRBJ2-4): DGGITQSPKYLFRKEGQNVTLSCEQNLNHDAMYWYRQDPGQGLRLIYYSQIVNDFQKGDIAEGYSVSREKKESFPLTVTSAQKNPTAFYLCASSIGWTGSDKNIQYFGAGTRLSVL.

This clonotype was seen repeatedly, ten times or more. The chain couples TRBV20-1 to TRBJ2-5; possibly TRBD2 for D (5 bases). Between the trimmed V and J ends, which lost 3 bases and 7 bases, there was a span of 15 bases. The germline V gene encodes CDR1 DFQATT and CDR2 SNEGSKA (reference sequence). This CDR3 contains 13 residues. CDR3 bases: TGCAGTGCTAGGCGGTCCGGTGAGGGGACCCAGTACTTC. Protein sequence: CSARRSGEGTQYF.

This clonotype was recorded at least ten times. The rearrangement joins TRBV20-1 to TRBJ2-3; 9 bases match TRBD2. Germline CDR1 reads DFQATT; CDR2 reads SNEGSKA (reference sequence). The CDR3 contains 16 residues. With 3 bases clipped from V and 2 bases from J, the junction kept 9 bases outside the gene matches. The CDR3 DNA sequence: TGCAGTGCTAGTGGACTGACTAGCGGACTCACAGATACGCAGTATTTT. Translation gives CSASGLTSGLTDTQYF.

This clonotype showed up just once. This chain joins TRBV7-7 and TRBJ2-2; possible D gene TRBD1, 5 bases. The germline CDR1 and CDR2 sequences are SSHAT and FNYEAQ (reference sequence). The CDR3 covers 15 residues. The ends were cut back, 4 bases at V and 4 bases at J, with 13 bases in the middle. CDR3 sequence: CASSSSPGSTGELFF. The DNA of the CDR3 is TGTGCCAGCAGCTCTTCCCCAGGGTCCACCGGGGAGCTGTTTTTT.

In its sample, this clonotype was seen many times. The chain employs TRBV6-1 and TRBJ2-5; 9 bases are a match to TRBD1. The ends lost 6 bases at V and 4 bases at J; junction bases unmatched: 6. The CDR3 spans 14 residues. The germline V gene encodes CDR1 MNHNS and CDR2 SASEGT. CDR3 in DNA: TGTGCCAGCAGAGTAGACAGGGGGGGAGAGACCCAGTACTTC. Translating it yields CASRVDRGGETQYF.

The chain recombines TRBV5-1 with TRBJ1-4; TRBD1 is a possible D gene (5 bases). V lost 3 bases, J lost 0 bases, and 12 bases lay in between. Germline values: CDR1 SGHRS, CDR2 YFSETQ. This CDR3 contains 16 residues. The CDR3 protein is CASSSGSSATNEKLFF. CDR3 coding DNA: TGCGCCAGCAGCTCAGGGAGTTCGGCAACTAATGAAAAACTGTTTTTT.

This clonotype was counted many times. The chain recombines TRBV21-1 with TRBJ2-5; the table gives TRBD2 as D, unverified against the DNA. TRBV21-1 is assigned pseudogene status. The CDR3 runs 16 residues. Written as DNA, the CDR3 is TGTGCCAGCAGCAAAATCCAAGCGGGCAACCAAGAGACCCAGTACTTC. Encoded protein: CASSKIQAGNQETQYF.

The chain uses TRBV7-2 and TRBJ2-7, with 9 bases lining up with TRBD2. The junction had 4 bases not matched to a gene; V was cut back by 1 base and J by 3 bases. CDR3 length: 15 amino acids. Germline V CDR1 and CDR2: SGHTA, FQGNSA. Here the CDR3 DNA reads TGTGCCAGCAGCTTAGTCGAGACTAGCGGCTACGAGCAGTACTTC. The encoded protein is CASSLVETSGYEQYF.

Within the sample, this clonotype is medium-sized. J is TRBJ2-1 and V is TRBV3-1; D is ambiguous. V was trimmed by 3 bases and J by 9 bases, leaving 9 bases between them. Germline V gene sequence: CDR1 LGHDT, CDR2 YNNKEL (reference sequence). The CDR3 covers 12 residues. The DNA for the CDR3 is TGTGCCAGCAGCCAGGCAGAGAGTGAGCAGTTCTTC. This encodes CASSQAESEQFF.

This clonotype was counted at least ten times. This rearrangement joins TRBV5-1 to TRBJ2-1, with 8 bases aligning to TRBD2. Unmatched junction bases numbered 7, after V lost 2 bases and J lost 6 bases. CDR3 length: 15 residues. The germline V gene has CDR1 SGHRS and CDR2 YFSETQ. This CDR3 is CASSFAGTRGNEQFF. DNA of the CDR3: TGCGCCAGCAGCTTTGCCGGGACTAGAGGCAATGAGCAGTTCTTC.

The sample holds many counts of this clonotype. This chain links TRBV10-1 with TRBJ1-5; D is ambiguous. The CDR3 covers 11 residues. CDR1 and CDR2 from the germline V gene are WNHNN and SYGVQD (reference sequence). With 7 bases removed from V and 6 bases from J, the gap between germline ends came to 7 bases. CDR3 region: CASKTVQPQHF. CDR3 nucleotide sequence: TGCGCCAGCAAGACCGTTCAGCCCCAGCATTTT.

The table lists this clonotype with many counts. This rearrangement joins TRBV29-1 to TRBJ1-1; TRBD1 might be the D (5 bases). Germline assignment: CDR1 SQVTM and CDR2 ANQGSEA. The V end lost 4 bases, the J end lost 2 bases, and 11 bases lay between the germline ends. The CDR3 length is 13 residues. CDR3: CSVGGRVNTEAFF. The CDR3 DNA is TGCAGCGTTGGGGGCAGGGTAAACACTGAAGCTTTCTTT.

This clonotype was counted many times. The J gene is TRBJ2-1, the V gene TRBV12-3 or TRBV12-4, with 11 bases aligning to TRBD2. The CDR3 covers 15 residues. The junction had 4 bases not matched to a gene; V was cut back by 5 bases and J by 4 bases. In DNA, the CDR3 is TGTGCCAGCAGTCAACTAGCGGGAGTGTACAATGAGCAGTTCTTC. Its translation: CASSQLAGVYNEQFF.

This clonotype was counted many times. The genes are TRBV20-1 and TRBJ2-3; no clear D. V gave up 0 bases and J gave up 2 bases, with 6 bases separating them. The CDR3 has 13 amino acids. The V gene's germline CDR1 is DFQATT and CDR2 SNEGSKA (reference sequence). CDR3: CSARDPSTDTQYF. The CDR3, as DNA: TGCAGTGCTAGAGATCCCTCCACAGATACGCAGTATTTT.

This clonotype was picked up many times. CDR3 sequence reads: CASSPASDRGQIYNEQFF. CDR3 nucleotide sequence: TGTGCCAGCAGTCCGGCCTCCGACAGGGGGCAAATCTACAATGAGCAGTTCTTC. The chain has TRBV27 and TRBJ2-1; TRBD1 matches 10 bases. Germline V lookup: CDR1 MNHEY, CDR2 SMNVEV (reference sequence). The CDR3 length is 18 residues. V lost 5 bases, J lost 3 bases, and 13 bases stayed unmatched.

This clonotype showed up many times. This chain connects TRBV13 to TRBJ1-1; D is possibly TRBD1 (5 bases). Per the germline V gene, CDR1 is PRHDT and CDR2 is FYEKMQ (reference sequence). V lost 4 bases, J lost 1 base, and 7 bases lay in between. The CDR3 is 13 amino acids. This CDR3 reads CASSYRRNTEAFF. As DNA, the CDR3 is TGTGCCAGCAGCTACAGGAGGAACACTGAAGCTTTCTTT.

This clonotype has a count of ten or more. The chain employs TRBV7-9 and TRBJ2-1; D unclear. V gave up 1 base and J gave up 0 bases, with 7 bases separating them. CDR3 size: 15 residues. Germline V lookup: CDR1 SEHNR, CDR2 FQNEAQ (reference sequence). Here the CDR3 reads CASSLGFSSYNEQFF. CDR3 DNA sequence: TGTGCCAGCAGCTTAGGATTCAGCTCCTACAATGAGCAGTTCTTC.

This clonotype has at least ten counts. The CDR3 sequence: CASSQQPGLAGGLSSTDTQYF. DNA of the CDR3: TGTGCCAGCAGCCAACAGCCGGGACTAGCGGGAGGGCTCTCTAGCACAGATACGCAGTATTTT. The rearrangement joins TRBV28 to TRBJ2-3; 16 bases are shared with TRBD2. Per germline, CDR1 MDHEN and CDR2 SYDVKM. Losses at the gene ends were 6 bases for V and 0 bases for J; bases not matched to a gene: 15. This CDR3 has 21 residues.

The table lists this clonotype with a few counts. The V gene is TRBV20-1, the J gene TRBJ2-5, with no clear D. CDR3 length equals 11 residues. Trimming took off 4 bases at V and 5 bases at J, with 8 bases between the two ends. The germline V gene encodes CDR1 DFQATT and CDR2 SNEGSKA (reference sequence). Here the CDR3 DNA reads TGCAGTGCTACCGATAAGGAGACCCAGTACTTC. It specifies CSATDKETQYF.

This clonotype was counted many times. The DNA is omitted, as the CDR3 cannot be located on it reliably, and the CDR3 follows TCRdb's listing. The chain uses TRBV21-1 and TRBJ2-2. TRBV21-1 is designated a pseudogene. With termini counted, the CDR3 has 12 amino acids. CDR3 protein: CASRACRGAVFF.

This clonotype was detected ten times or more. V is TRBV28 and J is TRBJ2-1; D unresolved. The V end was cut by 1 base, the J end by 1 base, with 14 bases between. Looked up from germline, CDR1 is MDHEN and CDR2 is SYDVKM. The CDR3 contains 17 residues. The CDR3 region is CASSLFYPPESYNEQFF. DNA of the CDR3: TGTGCCAGCAGTTTATTTTATCCGCCAGAATCCTACAATGAGCAGTTCTTC.